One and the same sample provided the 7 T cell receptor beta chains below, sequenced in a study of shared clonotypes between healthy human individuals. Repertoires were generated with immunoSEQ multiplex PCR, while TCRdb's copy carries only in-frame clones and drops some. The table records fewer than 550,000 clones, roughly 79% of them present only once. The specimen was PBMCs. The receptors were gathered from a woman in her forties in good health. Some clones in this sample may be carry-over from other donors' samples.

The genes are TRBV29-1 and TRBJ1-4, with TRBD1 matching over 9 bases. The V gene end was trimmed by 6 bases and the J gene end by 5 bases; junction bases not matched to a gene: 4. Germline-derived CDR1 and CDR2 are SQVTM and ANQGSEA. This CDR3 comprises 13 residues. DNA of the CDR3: TGCAGCGTAACAGGGGGCTCCAATGAAAAACTGTTTTTT. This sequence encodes CSVTGGSNEKLFF.

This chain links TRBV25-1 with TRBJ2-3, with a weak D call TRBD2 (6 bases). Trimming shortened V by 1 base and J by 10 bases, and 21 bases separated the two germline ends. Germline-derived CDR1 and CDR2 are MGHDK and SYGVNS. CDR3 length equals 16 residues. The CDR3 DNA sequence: TGTGCCAGCAGTGAATTCGGTAGTGGCCGAAAGCGGGCGCAGTATTTT. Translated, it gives CASSEFGSGRKRAQYF.

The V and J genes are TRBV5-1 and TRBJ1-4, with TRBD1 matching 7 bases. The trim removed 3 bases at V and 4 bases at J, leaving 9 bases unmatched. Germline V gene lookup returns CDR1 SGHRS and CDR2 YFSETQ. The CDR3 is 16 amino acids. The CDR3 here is CASSSQGMDLNEKLFF. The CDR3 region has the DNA TGCGCCAGCAGCTCACAGGGGATGGACCTTAATGAAAAACTGTTTTTT. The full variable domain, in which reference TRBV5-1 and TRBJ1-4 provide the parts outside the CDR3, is KAGVTQTPRYLIKTRGQQVTLSCSPISGHRSVSWYQQTPGQGLQFLFEYFSETQRNKGNFPGRFSGRQFSNSRSEMNVSTLELGDSALYLCASSSQGMDLNEKLFFGSGTQLSVL.

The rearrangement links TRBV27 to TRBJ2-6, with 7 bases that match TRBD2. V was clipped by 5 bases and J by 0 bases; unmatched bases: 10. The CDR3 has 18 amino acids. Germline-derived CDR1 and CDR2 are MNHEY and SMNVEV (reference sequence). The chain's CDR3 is CASSVLPTSVSGANVLTF. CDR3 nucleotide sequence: TGTGCCAGCAGTGTTTTACCAACTAGCGTCTCTGGGGCCAACGTCCTGACTTTC.

CDR3 sequence (DNA): TGTGCCAGCTCACCAACGACAGACTACGAGCAGTACTTC. Translated: CASSPTTDYEQYF. This chain links TRBV18 with TRBJ2-5; TRBD1 might be the D (5 bases). The better agreement between TRBJ2-7 and the DNA end casts doubt on the J call. The CDR3 consists of 13 residues. From germline, CDR1 is KGHSH and CDR2 LQKENI.

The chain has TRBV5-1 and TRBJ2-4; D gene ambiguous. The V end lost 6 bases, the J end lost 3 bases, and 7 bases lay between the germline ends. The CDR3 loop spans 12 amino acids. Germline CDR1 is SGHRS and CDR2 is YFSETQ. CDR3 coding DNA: TGCGCCAGCACCGATTTCAAAAACATTCAGTACTTC. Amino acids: CASTDFKNIQYF.

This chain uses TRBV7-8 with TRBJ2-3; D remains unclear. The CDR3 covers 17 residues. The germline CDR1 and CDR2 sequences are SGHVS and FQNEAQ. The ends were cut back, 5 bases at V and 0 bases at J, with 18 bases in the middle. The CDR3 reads CASSPRRVRASTDTQYF. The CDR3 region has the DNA TGTGCCAGCAGCCCACGACGAGTTAGAGCCAGCACAGATACGCAGTATTTT.